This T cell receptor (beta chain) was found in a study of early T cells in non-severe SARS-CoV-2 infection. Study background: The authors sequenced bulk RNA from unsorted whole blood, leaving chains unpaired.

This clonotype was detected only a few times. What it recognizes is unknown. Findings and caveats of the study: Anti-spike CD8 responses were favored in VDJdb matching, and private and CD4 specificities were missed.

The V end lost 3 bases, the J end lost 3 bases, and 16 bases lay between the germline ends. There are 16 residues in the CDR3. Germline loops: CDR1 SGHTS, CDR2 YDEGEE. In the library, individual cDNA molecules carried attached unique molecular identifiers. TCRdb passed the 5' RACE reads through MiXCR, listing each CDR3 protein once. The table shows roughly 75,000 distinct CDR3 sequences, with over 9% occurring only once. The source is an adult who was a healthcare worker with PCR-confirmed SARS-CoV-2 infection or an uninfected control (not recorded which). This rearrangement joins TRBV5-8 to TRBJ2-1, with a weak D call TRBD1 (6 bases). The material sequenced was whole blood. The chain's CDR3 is CASSWRVTGYYNEQFF. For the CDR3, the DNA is TGTGCCAGCAGCTGGCGGGTGACAGGCTACTACAATGAGCAGTTCTTC.